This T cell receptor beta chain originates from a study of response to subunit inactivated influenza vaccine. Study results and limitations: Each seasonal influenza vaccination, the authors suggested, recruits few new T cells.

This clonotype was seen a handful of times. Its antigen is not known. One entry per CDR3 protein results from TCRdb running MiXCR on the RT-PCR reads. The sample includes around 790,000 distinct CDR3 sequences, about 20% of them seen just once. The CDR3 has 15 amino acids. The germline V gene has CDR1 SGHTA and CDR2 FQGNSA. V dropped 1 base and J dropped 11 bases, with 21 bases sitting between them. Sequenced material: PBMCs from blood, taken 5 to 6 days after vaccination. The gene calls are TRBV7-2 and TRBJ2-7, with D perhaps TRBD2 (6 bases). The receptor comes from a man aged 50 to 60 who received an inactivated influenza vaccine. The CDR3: CASSLDFRRDRPKYF. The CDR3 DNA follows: TGTGCCAGCAGCTTAGATTTCCGGCGGGACCGCCCTAAGTACTTC. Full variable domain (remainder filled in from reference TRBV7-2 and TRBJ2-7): GAGVSQSPSNKVTEKGKDVELRCDPISGHTALYWYRQSLGQGLEFLIYFQGNSAPDKSGLPSDRFSAERTGGSVSTLTIQRTQQEDSAVYLCASSLDFRRDRPKYFGPGTRLTVT.